What follows are 15 T cell receptor beta chains derived from one specimen sequenced in a study of response to subunit inactivated influenza vaccine. Each CDR3 protein gets one entry after TCRdb re-called the RT-PCR reads with MiXCR. Among 500,000 to 600,000 distinct CDR3 sequences listed, about 15% were seen once. The sample in question was CD4+ T cells sorted from PBMCs, obtained around 25 months after vaccination. The receptors shown here come from a man between 45 and 75 years old who received an inactivated influenza vaccine.

Worth noting for this clonotype: One end of the junction is discordant with germline, which a read error may explain. V and J are TRBV20-1 and TRBJ2-7, with unresolved D. The CDR3 length is 17 residues. Germline V gene sequence: CDR1 DFQATT, CDR2 SNEGSKA (reference sequence). For the CDR3, the DNA is TGCTGTGCTCCAGAGGTTGTGGCGTGGAGCCCCTCCTACGAGCAGTACTTC. Its protein is CCAPEVVAWSPSYEQYF.

In its sample, this clonotype was seen once. V gene TRBV9 combines with J gene TRBJ2-3; D is possibly TRBD1 or TRBD2 (5 bases each). There are 13 residues in the CDR3. Trimming shortened V by 0 bases and J by 12 bases, and 14 bases separated the two germline ends. Germline V lookup: CDR1 SGDLS, CDR2 YYNGEE. The CDR3 sequence is CASSVEGMRGQYF. In DNA, the CDR3 is TGTGCCAGCAGCGTAGAAGGGATGAGGGGCCAGTATTTT.

The V call is TRBV15, the J call TRBJ1-2; D is unclear. CDR1 is LNHNV and CDR2 is YYDKDF in the germline V gene (reference sequence). V was cut by 5 bases and J by 0 bases, with 13 bases left in between. The CDR3 extends over 15 amino acids. CDR3 loop: CATSPRTVSNYGYTF. The CDR3 coding sequence is TGTGCCACCAGCCCCCGGACGGTTTCTAACTATGGCTACACCTTC.

CDR3 loop: CAISGGISRETQYF. The DNA of the CDR3 is TGTGCCATCAGTGGGGGCATATCAAGAGAGACCCAGTACTTC. The rearrangement joins TRBV10-3 to TRBJ2-5, with D perhaps matching TRBD1 (5 bases). CDR1 and CDR2 from the germline V gene are ENHRY and SYGVKD. The V and J ends lost 4 bases and 4 bases respectively, with 13 bases between them. This CDR3 contains 14 residues.

This clonotype has only a few counts. This sequence joins TRBV24-1 and TRBJ2-1; perhaps TRBD1 as D (6 bases). V gave up 3 bases and J gave up 1 base, with 12 bases separating them. The CDR3 has 16 residues. Germline CDR1 is KGHDR and CDR2 is SFDVKD. The CDR3 reads CATSDLDSSSYNEQFF. The CDR3 DNA reads as TGTGCCACCAGTGATCTGGACAGTTCGTCCTACAATGAGCAGTTCTTC.

The V call is TRBV20-1, the J call TRBJ2-5, with 11 bases fitting TRBD2. The CDR3 is made up of 14 amino acids. Trimming at V came to 4 bases and at J to 2 bases, leaving 3 bases not matched to a gene. The germline V gene encodes CDR1 DFQATT and CDR2 SNEGSKA (reference sequence). The DNA for the CDR3 is TGCAGTGCTAAGGGGACTAGCGGTCAAGAGACCCAGTACTTC. Encoded protein: CSAKGTSGQETQYF.

V usage is TRBV5-8 and J usage is TRBJ2-7; maybe TRBD2 (6 bases). In germline, CDR1 is SGHTS, CDR2 YDEGEE. There are 13 residues in the CDR3. Trimming removed 1 base at V and 7 bases at J, with 12 bases between. The CDR3, as DNA: TGTGCCAGCAGCTTGACCCGAAGCGGGGAGCAGTACTTC. Its protein is CASSLTRSGEQYF. Complete variable domain (other parts from reference TRBV5-8 and TRBJ2-7): EAGVTQSPTHLIKTRGQQATLRCSPISGHTSVYWYQQALGLGLQFLLWYDEGEERNRGNFPPRFSGRQFPNYSSELNVNALELEDSALYLCASSLTRSGEQYFGPGTRLTVT.

The gene calls are TRBV2 and TRBJ1-4, with D uncertain. The V gene's germline CDR1 is SNHLY and CDR2 FYNNEI. V was shortened by 1 base and J by 6 bases, with 15 bases between the two germline ends. The CDR3 covers 16 residues. The CDR3 loop is CASSEEKLKRDEKLFF. For the CDR3, the DNA is TGTGCCAGCAGTGAAGAGAAATTGAAGCGGGATGAAAAACTGTTTTTT.

This clonotype was recorded a few times. The rearrangement links TRBV10-3 to TRBJ2-2; D is uncertain. The ends were cut back, 3 bases at V and 0 bases at J, with 8 bases in the middle. Germline V CDR1 and CDR2: ENHRY, SYGVKD. The CDR3 length is 15 residues. CDR3 in amino acids: CAISELSANTGELFF. The DNA of the CDR3 is TGTGCCATCAGTGAATTGAGCGCGAACACCGGGGAGCTGTTTTTT.

The chain is built from TRBV6-6 and TRBJ2-5; D may be TRBD1 (6 bases). There are 13 residues in the CDR3. Germline CDR1 is MNHNY and CDR2 is SVGAGI (reference sequence). Trimming cost V 7 bases and J 6 bases, with 15 bases left between them. Here the CDR3 DNA reads TGTGCCAGCAACACCCCAGGGGATAAGACCCAGTACTTC. Translated: CASNTPGDKTQYF.

This clonotype was recorded many times. The chain is built from TRBV6-2 or TRBV6-3 and TRBJ1-1; D not certain. V lost 2 bases and J 1 base, leaving 11 bases between the germline ends. Germline V lookup: CDR1 MNHEY, CDR2 SVGEGT. The CDR3 is 15 amino acids. The CDR3 sequence: CASSYTPGWNTEAFF. The CDR3 DNA follows: TGTGCCAGCAGTTACACCCCCGGGTGGAACACTGAAGCTTTCTTT.

This clonotype has only a few counts. This rearrangement joins TRBV4-2 to TRBJ2-3; 10 bases are a match to TRBD2. This CDR3 is built from 17 residues. V lost 4 bases and J lost 6; bases outside the gene matches: 13. Germline CDR1 reads LGHNA; CDR2 reads YNFKEQ. This CDR3 is CASSRASGGSTRDTQYF. The CDR3 region has the DNA TGTGCCAGCAGCCGCGCTAGCGGGGGCTCGACGAGGGATACGCAGTATTTT.

The V call is TRBV9, the J call TRBJ2-2; 7 bases fit TRBD1. V lost 2 bases, J lost 3 bases, and 1 base stayed unmatched. CDR3 length: 14 amino acids. Looked up from germline, CDR1 is SGDLS and CDR2 is YYNGEE. This chain's CDR3 is CASSVGQYTGELFF. CDR3 coding DNA: TGTGCCAGCAGCGTGGGACAGTACACCGGGGAGCTGTTTTTT.

There are many counts of this clonotype. The V and J genes are TRBV24-1 and TRBJ2-2; weak D call: TRBD1 (7 bases). CDR3 size: 17 residues. Trimming shortened V by 2 bases and J by 0 bases, and 12 bases separated the two germline ends. Germline CDR1 is KGHDR and CDR2 is SFDVKD. Here the CDR3 reads CATSDWRGQTNTGELFF. CDR3 in DNA: TGTGCCACCAGTGATTGGAGGGGGCAGACGAACACCGGGGAGCTGTTTTTT.

This clonotype was seen a few times. The chain joins TRBV20-1 to TRBJ2-7; D may be TRBD1 (6 bases). Germline CDR1 reads DFQATT; CDR2 reads SNEGSKA (reference sequence). CDR3 length: 14 amino acids. V was trimmed by 0 bases and J by 3 bases, leaving 12 bases between them. CDR3 nucleotides: TGCAGTGCTAGAGATCAGAGGGGGTTCTACGAGCAGTACTTC. Its protein product is CSARDQRGFYEQYF.